These 18 T cell receptor beta chains came from one sample sequenced in a study of blood T cells in healthy people across ages. Through a sample-barcoded 5' primer and a J-beta primer mix, a second PCR was run for roughly 6 to 12 cycles. Via MiXCR, TCRdb re-called the 5' RACE reads, giving one row per CDR3 protein. The profile shows around 800,000 distinct CDR3 sequences, around 50% of them singletons. Material for sequencing was blood. Every receptor here comes from a man older than 75 in good health.

A few counts support this clonotype. V and J are TRBV5-1 and TRBJ2-7, with 13 bases aligning to TRBD2. The ends lost 4 bases at V and 4 bases at J; junction bases unmatched: 11. This CDR3 has 17 amino acids. Germline CDR1 reads SGHRS; CDR2 reads YFSETQ. CDR3 loop: CASSPPGTSGVVYEQYF. The CDR3 nucleotides read TGCGCCAGCAGCCCCCCCGGGACTAGCGGGGTTGTTTACGAGCAGTACTTC.

The chain is built from TRBV20-1 and TRBJ2-5; 7 bases match TRBD1. The CDR3 totals 15 residues. Trimming took 1 base from V and 2 from J; bases not matched to a gene: 7. Germline V gene lookup returns CDR1 DFQATT and CDR2 SNEGSKA (reference sequence). The CDR3 loop reads CSARAGQQKQETQYF. The CDR3 DNA reads TGCAGTGCTAGAGCGGGACAGCAAAAACAAGAGACCCAGTACTTC.

The chain has TRBV28 and TRBJ2-4; weak D call: TRBD2 (5 bases). Trimming removed 2 bases at V and 8 bases at J, with 13 bases between. CDR3 length equals 14 residues. Per the germline V gene, CDR1 is MDHEN and CDR2 is SYDVKM. The CDR3 loop reads CASSLRPNGDIQYF. CDR3 sequence (DNA): TGTGCCAGCAGTTTACGGCCAAACGGGGACATTCAGTACTTC.

This clonotype was detected only a few times. The chain joins TRBV10-3 to TRBJ2-7, with TRBD1 matching over 9 bases. Germline V gene data show CDR1 as ENHRY and CDR2 as SYGVKD. With V trimmed by 1 base and J by 7 bases, 11 bases remained unmatched. The length of the CDR3 is 16 residues. The CDR3 sequence: CAISEFRTGEANEQYF. CDR3 nucleotides: TGTGCCATCAGTGAGTTCAGGACAGGGGAAGCAAATGAGCAGTACTTC.

This clonotype was observed a few times. The CDR3 DNA reads as TGCAGTGCTCATCTAGCGGGAGGGGCCAAAAACATTCAGTACTTC. Its translation: CSAHLAGGAKNIQYF. This sequence joins TRBV20-1 and TRBJ2-4, with 12 bases matching TRBD2. This CDR3 is 15 amino acids long. CDR1 is DFQATT, CDR2 SNEGSKA, per germline (reference sequence). V dropped 5 bases and J dropped 1; count of bases not matched to a gene: 3.

The rearrangement uses TRBV20-1 and TRBJ2-1; D may correspond to TRBD1 or TRBD2 (5 bases each). The CDR3 spans 11 residues. Trimming removed 6 bases at V and 9 bases at J, with 12 bases between. Germline V gene data show CDR1 as DFQATT and CDR2 as SNEGSKA (reference sequence). In DNA form, the CDR3 reads TGCAGTGCCACAAATGGGGGTGAGCAGTTCTTC. The encoded protein is CSATNGGEQFF.

This clonotype was counted a few times. V usage is TRBV27 and J usage is TRBJ2-4; D gene unclear. CDR1 MNHEY and CDR2 SMNVEV come from the germline V gene (reference sequence). The CDR3 totals 13 residues. Trimming shortened V by 2 bases and J by 13 bases, and 15 bases separated the two germline ends. CDR3 protein: CASSLVGGPAQYF. The CDR3 nucleotides read TGTGCCAGCAGTTTAGTCGGTGGGCCAGCGCAGTACTTC.

Remarks on this clonotype: A much larger clone lies one base from this, so it may be a read error. The chain is built from TRBV7-3 and TRBJ2-1, with TRBD2 matching 14 bases. The CDR3 length is 19 residues. Germline CDR1 reads SGHTA; CDR2 reads FQGTGA. The CDR3 nucleotides read TGTGCCAGCAGCAGGGGTGGGACTAGCGGGAGTTTCTCCTACAATGGGCAGTTCTTC. Residues: CASSRGGTSGSFSYNGQFF.

This clonotype has only a few counts. CDR3 sequence reads: CASSRRLAGGGSYNEQFF. The DNA of the CDR3 is TGTGCCAGCAGCCGGAGACTAGCGGGAGGCGGGTCCTACAATGAGCAGTTCTTC. The gene calls are TRBV14 and TRBJ2-1; 13 bases map to TRBD2. V shed 4 bases, J shed 1 base, and the junction held 7 bases outside the gene matches. Germline assignment: CDR1 SGHDN and CDR2 FVKESK. This CDR3 region has 18 residues.

This clonotype was counted once. V is TRBV6-8 and J is TRBJ2-2, with D unclear. The CDR3 is 11 amino acids. Trimming removed 6 bases at V and 6 bases at J, with 5 bases between. Germline assignment: CDR1 MNHGY and CDR2 SAAAGT. DNA of the CDR3: TGTGCCAGCAGGGACGCCGGGGAGCTGTTTTTT. Translating gives CASRDAGELFF.

The chain has TRBV20-1 and TRBJ2-5; 9 bases agree with TRBD2. This CDR3 is built from 16 residues. The V gene's germline CDR1 is DFQATT and CDR2 SNEGSKA (reference sequence). The V and J ends lost 1 base and 4 bases, in that order; junction bases with no gene match: 10. CDR3 protein: CSARVLAGGRRETQYF. As DNA, the CDR3 is TGCAGTGCTAGAGTTTTGGCGGGGGGGCGGCGAGAGACCCAGTACTTC.

This clonotype was observed many times. The rearrangement uses TRBV20-1 and TRBJ2-7, with 9 bases fitting TRBD2. J was trimmed by 1 base and V by 5 bases; bases with no gene match: 9. Germline CDR1 and CDR2: DFQATT and SNEGSKA (reference sequence). The CDR3 is 15 amino acids. CDR3 loop: CSAGPHSGRSYEQYF. The CDR3 bases are TGCAGTGCTGGGCCCCACAGCGGGAGGTCCTACGAGCAGTACTTC.

This clonotype was observed once. This chain's CDR3 is CASSASPQVPDEQYF. CDR3 nucleotides: TGCGCCAGCAGCGCGTCCCCACAGGTTCCAGACGAGCAGTACTTC. This chain links TRBV5-1 with TRBJ2-7; TRBD1 is a possible D gene (5 bases). CDR1 and CDR2 from the germline V gene are SGHRS and YFSETQ. The CDR3 consists of 15 residues. Trimming removed 4 bases at V and 5 bases at J, with 19 bases between.

This clonotype has at least ten counts. The rearrangement joins TRBV5-7 to TRBJ2-5; TRBD2 aligns across 13 bases. TRBV5-7 is an ORF, and what it does is uncertain. Losses at the gene ends were 4 bases for V and 3 bases for J; bases not matched to a gene: 9. The CDR3 is made up of 17 amino acids. CDR3 sequence: CASSVGLAGVCKETQYF. The CDR3 bases are TGTGCCAGCAGCGTCGGACTAGCGGGAGTGTGTAAAGAGACCCAGTACTTC.

The J gene is TRBJ2-1, the V gene TRBV30; possibly TRBD2 for D (6 bases). The CDR3 totals 14 residues. Germline V gene lookup returns CDR1 GTSNPN and CDR2 SVGIG (reference sequence). V was pared by 5 bases and J by 3 bases, with 14 bases between. The CDR3 sequence: CAWGGGVNYNEQFF. Written as DNA, the CDR3 is TGTGCCTGGGGTGGAGGGGTCAACTACAATGAGCAGTTCTTC.

In this sample, this clonotype turned up a few times. The chain joins TRBV4-2 to TRBJ2-3; possible D gene TRBD2, 5 bases. This CDR3 contains 14 residues. Trimming removed 4 bases at V and 2 bases at J, with 10 bases between. Germline V gives CDR1 LGHNA, CDR2 YNFKEQ. The CDR3 reads CASSPRRVTDTQYF. The CDR3 region has the DNA TGTGCCAGCAGCCCCCGGCGGGTCACAGATACGCAGTATTTT.

The chain employs TRBV20-1 and TRBJ2-2; unclear D gene. V shed 6 bases and J shed 0 bases, with 8 bases lying between them. The germline gives CDR1 DFQATT, CDR2 SNEGSKA (reference sequence). The length of the CDR3 is 13 residues. The CDR3 sequence: CSATLANTGELFF. The CDR3 nucleotides read TGCAGTGCCACCCTAGCGAACACCGGGGAGCTGTTTTTT.

A word on this clonotype: A single base separates this from a much larger clone, so it may be a read error. The V and J genes are TRBV7-2 and TRBJ2-5; the D gene is possibly TRBD2 (5 bases). This CDR3 contains 14 residues. The germline gives CDR1 SGHTA, CDR2 FQGNSA. The V end was cut by 1 base, the J end by 11 bases, with 17 bases between. The CDR3 is CASSLGTTKNEQYF. In DNA, the CDR3 is TGTGCCAGCAGCTTAGGAACGACTAAAAATGAGCAGTACTTC.